The 15 T cell receptor beta chains reported below all come from one sample, sequenced in a study of shared clonotypes between healthy human individuals. Using immunoSEQ multiplex PCR, the repertoire was profiled, and TCRdb retains in-frame clones only, with some absent. The sample carries about 460,000 clones, around 77% recorded once. Sequencing was performed on PBMCs. All receptors come from a woman in her thirties or forties in good health. Some clones in this sample may be carry-over from other donors' samples.

This rearrangement joins TRBV5-6 to TRBJ2-3, with 11 bases aligning to TRBD2. The CDR3 consists of 16 residues. After removal of 4 bases from V and 5 bases from J, the junction contained 9 bases not matched to a gene. Germline assignment: CDR1 SGHDT and CDR2 YYEEEE. The CDR3 DNA sequence: TGTGCCAGCAGCCGCATAACTAGCGGGAGAGGAGATACGCAGTATTTT. This encodes CASSRITSGRGDTQYF.

Many counts were recorded for this clone. The rearrangement uses TRBV5-4 and TRBJ1-4, with 9 bases lining up with TRBD1. This CDR3 spans 17 amino acids. V was pared by 0 bases and J by 7 bases, with 10 bases of the junction left unmatched. Looked up from germline, CDR1 is SGHNT and CDR2 is YYREEE (reference sequence). CDR3 DNA sequence: TGTGCCAGCAGCTTGGCTGGGGGACAGGGCGGCGGTGAAAAACTGTTTTTT. Its protein product is CASSLAGGQGGGEKLFF.

CDR3 sequence reads: CASRGGNTIYF. Here the CDR3 DNA reads TGTGCCAGCAGAGGTGGAAACACCATATATTTT. This chain links TRBV19 with TRBJ1-3; D is uncertain. This CDR3 is 11 amino acids long. The ends were cut back, 9 bases at V and 3 bases at J, with 6 bases in the middle. Germline-derived CDR1 and CDR2 are LNHDA and SQIVND (reference sequence).

The table lists this clone with a count of one. It is likely a read error: a sequence one base away is far more abundant. V gene TRBV4-3 combines with J gene TRBJ2-6; D remains unclear. Germline loops: CDR1 LGHNA, CDR2 YSLEER. This CDR3 region has 16 residues. The V end was cut by 3 bases, the J end by 0 bases, with 9 bases between. The chain's CDR3 is CASSHGQGSGANVLTF. CDR3 sequence (DNA): TGCGCCAGCAGCCATGGCCAAGGCTCTGGGGCCAACGTCCTGACTTTC.

The chain combines TRBV12-2 with TRBJ2-7; TRBD1 is the table's D call, not checked against the DNA. TRBV12-2 is a listed pseudogene. CDR3 length: 16 residues. The CDR3 is CASRPSVYRGSYEQYF. The CDR3 DNA sequence: TGTGCAAGTCGCCCTAGCGTTTACAGGGGATCCTACGAGCAGTACTTC.

The V call is TRBV28, the J call TRBJ1-5; TRBD1 might be the D (5 bases). CDR3 size: 14 residues. Germline assignment: CDR1 MDHEN and CDR2 SYDVKM. V lost 0 bases to trimming and J lost 7 bases, with 10 bases between them. CDR3 nucleotides: TGTGCCAGCAGTTTATGGGGGGATGGCCAGCCCCAGCATTTT. Residues: CASSLWGDGQPQHF.

The chain combines TRBV5-4 with TRBJ2-7; D is perhaps TRBD2 (5 bases). The CDR3 contains 14 residues. Germline V CDR1 and CDR2: SGHNT, YYREEE (reference sequence). V was pared by 2 bases and J by 6 bases, with 15 bases between. CDR3 coding DNA: TGTGCCAGCAGCTTTCGGGATCCCTTTGCCGAGCAGTACTTC. Protein product: CASSFRDPFAEQYF. The variable domain in full, completed from reference TRBV5-4 and TRBJ2-7, reads ETGVTQSPTHLIKTRGQQVTLRCSSQSGHNTVSWYQQALGQGPQFIFQYYREEENGRGNFPPRFSGLQFPNYSSELNVNALELDDSALYLCASSFRDPFAEQYFGPGTRLTVT.

The V call is TRBV27, the J call TRBJ2-5; TRBD2 aligns across 12 bases. V trimming: 5 bases; J trimming: 0 bases; junction bases outside the gene matches: 1. The CDR3 loop spans 15 amino acids. Germline V CDR1 and CDR2: MNHEY, SMNVEV (reference sequence). The CDR3 DNA reads as TGTGCCAGCAGTCTAGCGGGAGGGCACCAAGAGACCCAGTACTTC. This translates into CASSLAGGHQETQYF.

This clone was picked up a small number of times. The CDR3 DNA is TGTGCCAGCAGATCTGGAGACAGGGGGCTTGTTGGCACAGATACGCAGTATTTT. It codes for CASRSGDRGLVGTDTQYF. The V call is TRBV14, the J call TRBJ2-3; 10 positions agree with TRBD1. The junction had 13 bases not matched to a gene; V was cut back by 6 bases and J by 1 base. From germline, CDR1 is SGHDN and CDR2 FVKESK. This CDR3 comprises 18 residues. Full variable domain (missing parts from reference TRBV14 and TRBJ2-3): EAGVTQFPSHSVIEKGQTVTLRCDPISGHDNLYWYRRVMGKEIKFLLHFVKESKQDESGMPNNRFLAERTGGTYSTLKVQPAELEDSGVYFCASRSGDRGLVGTDTQYFGPGTRLTVL.

This chain links TRBV27 with TRBJ1-3, with unresolved D. The ends were cut back, 0 bases at V and 2 bases at J, with 2 bases in the middle. This CDR3 has 13 amino acids. Germline CDR1 and CDR2: MNHEY and SMNVEV (reference sequence). The CDR3 DNA is TGTGCCAGCAGTTTATCCGCTGGAAACACCATATATTTT. It yields the protein CASSLSAGNTIYF.

In its sample, this clone was seen many times. The chain has TRBV11-1 and TRBJ2-5; TRBD2 matches at 11 bases. V lost 5 bases to trimming and J lost 7 bases; unmatched junction nucleotides: 9. The CDR3 is 15 residues long. The germline CDR1 and CDR2 sequences are SGHAT and FQDESV (reference sequence). The CDR3 coding sequence is TGTGCCAGCAGCCCCCGGGGACTAGCGGTGGGGACCCAGTACTTC. Protein: CASSPRGLAVGTQYF.

This clone was counted a few times. Being one base from a much bigger clone, this may be a read error. Other DNA sequences in this specimen translate into the identical CDR3. The chain recombines TRBV2 with TRBJ1-5, with 7 bases that match TRBD1. The germline CDR1 and CDR2 sequences are SNHLY and FYNNEI. The CDR3 totals 15 residues. The DNA for the CDR3 is TGCGCCAGCAGCCGACAGGGTCCGAGCAATCAGCCCCAGCATTTT. Amino acids: CASSRQGPSNQPQHF.

This chain joins TRBV5-1 and TRBJ2-7; 8 nucleotides line up with TRBD2. Germline trimming cut 0 bases from V and 1 base from J; bases unmatched to any gene: 3. The CDR3 sequence is 15 residues long. The germline CDR1 and CDR2 sequences are SGHRS and YFSETQ. The CDR3 DNA reads as TGCGCCAGCAGCTTGGAACTAGCGGAATCCTACGAGCAGTACTTC. Translated: CASSLELAESYEQYF.

This chain uses TRBV7-2 with TRBJ1-5; D is undetermined. The CDR3 runs 15 residues. Germline loops: CDR1 SGHTA, CDR2 FQGNSA. With 3 bases removed from V and 2 bases from J, the gap between germline ends came to 11 bases. CDR3 protein: CASSLSQLGNQPQHF. CDR3 DNA: TGTGCCAGCAGCTTGTCACAGCTCGGCAATCAGCCCCAGCATTTT.

The chain couples TRBV30 to TRBJ1-4; possible D gene TRBD1, 5 bases. Trimming stripped 5 bases from V and 4 bases from J, with 14 bases between. This CDR3 is 14 amino acids long. CDR1 is GTSNPN, CDR2 SVGIG, per germline (reference sequence). CDR3 coding DNA: TGTGCCTGGCACGTCCAGGGACTTAATGAAAAACTGTTTTTT. Protein: CAWHVQGLNEKLFF.